This record covers a single T cell receptor beta chain. Its antigen is currently unknown. Profiling relied on immunoSEQ multiplex PCR, and the TCRdb table lists in-frame clones only, not all of them. The data contain 75,000 to 95,000 clones, about 89% of them singletons. Healthy donors had no documented immune events, such as infections, while sampled. This sample stems from a study of identifying expanded T cells in peripheral blood. Study-wide results and caveats: Two-week clone count variance significantly increased as total template count grew.

The sequencing input was blood. The TCR was taken from a person aged 18-70 years in good health.

CDR3 sequence: CASSLGLAGLQETQYF. DNA for the CDR3: TGTGCCAGCAGCCTAGGACTAGCGGGGCTCCAAGAGACCCAGTACTTC. This sequence joins TRBV5-4 and TRBJ2-5, with TRBD2 matching over 12 bases. The CDR3 extends over 16 amino acids. Germline V CDR1 and CDR2: SGHNT, YYREEE (reference sequence). Trimming took 4 bases from V and 1 from J; bases not matched to a gene: 5.